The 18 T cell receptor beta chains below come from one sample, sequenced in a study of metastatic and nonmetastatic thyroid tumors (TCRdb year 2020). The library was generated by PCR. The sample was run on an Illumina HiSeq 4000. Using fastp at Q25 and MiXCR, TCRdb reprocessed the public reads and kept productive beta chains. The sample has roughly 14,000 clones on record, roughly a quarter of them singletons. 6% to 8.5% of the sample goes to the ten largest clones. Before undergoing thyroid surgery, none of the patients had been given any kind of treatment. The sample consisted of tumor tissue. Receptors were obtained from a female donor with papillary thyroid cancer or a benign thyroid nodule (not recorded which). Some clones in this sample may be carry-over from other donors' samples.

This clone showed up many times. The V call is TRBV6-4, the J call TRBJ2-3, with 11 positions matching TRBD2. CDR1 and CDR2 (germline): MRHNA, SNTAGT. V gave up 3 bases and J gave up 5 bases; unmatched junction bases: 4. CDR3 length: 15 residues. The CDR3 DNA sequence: TGTGCCAGCAGTGAGGTAGCGGGAGGGGAAGATACGCAGTATTTT. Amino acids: CASSEVAGGEDTQYF.

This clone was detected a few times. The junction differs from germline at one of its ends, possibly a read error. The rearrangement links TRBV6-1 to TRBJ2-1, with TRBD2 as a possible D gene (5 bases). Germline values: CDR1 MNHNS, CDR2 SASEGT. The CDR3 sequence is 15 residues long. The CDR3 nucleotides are TGTGCCAGCAGAAAAGGACTCAGTAACTTCGGGGAGCAGCTCTTC. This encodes CASRKGLSNFGEQLF.

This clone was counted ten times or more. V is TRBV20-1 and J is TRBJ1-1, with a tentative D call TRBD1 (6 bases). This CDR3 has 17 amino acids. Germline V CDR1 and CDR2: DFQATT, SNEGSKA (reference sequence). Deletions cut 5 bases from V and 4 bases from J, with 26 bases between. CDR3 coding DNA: TGCAGTGCTCAATACACAGGGAAGGGTGGTTGGTCCACTGAAGCTTTCTTT. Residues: CSAQYTGKGGWSTEAFF.

CDR3 bases: TGTGCCAGCAGTGTGGAGGACAGACCCGTCTATGGCTACACCTTC. This encodes CASSVEDRPVYGYTF. V is TRBV12-3 or TRBV12-4 and J is TRBJ1-2, with a weak D call TRBD1 (6 bases). V shed 5 bases and J shed 4 bases, with 17 bases lying between them. This CDR3 is 15 amino acids long.

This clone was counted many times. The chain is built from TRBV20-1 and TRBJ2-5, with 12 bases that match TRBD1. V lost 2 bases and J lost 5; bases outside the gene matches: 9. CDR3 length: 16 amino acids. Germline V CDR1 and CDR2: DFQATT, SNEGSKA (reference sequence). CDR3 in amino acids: CSARSQGTGGWETQYF. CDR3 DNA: TGCAGTGCTAGATCCCAAGGGACAGGGGGCTGGGAGACCCAGTACTTC.

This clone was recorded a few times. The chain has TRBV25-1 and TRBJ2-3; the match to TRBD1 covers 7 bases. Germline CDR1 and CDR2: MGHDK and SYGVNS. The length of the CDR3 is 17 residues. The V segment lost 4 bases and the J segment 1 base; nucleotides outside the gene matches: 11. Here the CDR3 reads CASSAELGQVCTDTQYF. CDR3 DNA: TGTGCCAGCAGTGCTGAACTCGGACAGGTCTGCACAGATACGCAGTATTTT.

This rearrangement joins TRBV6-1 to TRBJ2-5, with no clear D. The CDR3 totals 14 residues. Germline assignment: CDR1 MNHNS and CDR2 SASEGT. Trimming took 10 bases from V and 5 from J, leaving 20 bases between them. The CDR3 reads CATKLPQEEETQYF. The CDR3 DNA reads TGTGCCACCAAACTACCACAAGAAGAGGAGACCCAGTACTTC.

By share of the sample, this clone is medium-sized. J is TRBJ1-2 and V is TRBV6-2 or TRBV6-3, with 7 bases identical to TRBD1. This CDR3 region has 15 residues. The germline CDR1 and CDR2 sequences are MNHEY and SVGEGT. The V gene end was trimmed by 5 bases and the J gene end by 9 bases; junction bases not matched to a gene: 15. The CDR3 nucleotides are TGTGCCAGCAGTCCTTACCCCGACAGGGAAGATCGCTACACCTTC. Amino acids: CASSPYPDREDRYTF.

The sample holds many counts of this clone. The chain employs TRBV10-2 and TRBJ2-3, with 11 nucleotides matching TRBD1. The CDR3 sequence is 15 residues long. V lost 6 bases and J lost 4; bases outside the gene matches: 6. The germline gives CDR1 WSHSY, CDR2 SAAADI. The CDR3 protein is CASRVGQGDADTQYF. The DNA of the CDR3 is TGCGCCAGCAGGGTGGGACAGGGGGACGCAGATACGCAGTATTTT.

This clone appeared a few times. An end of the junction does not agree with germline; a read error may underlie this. The CDR3 is CSSSLFPTASGSNVLTF. The CDR3 DNA reads as TGTTCCAGCAGTTTATTCCCGACAGCCTCTGGGTCCAACGTCCTGACTTTC. This chain links TRBV28 with TRBJ2-6, with D perhaps matching TRBD1 (5 bases). CDR1 is MDHEN and CDR2 is SYDVKM in the germline V gene. This CDR3 spans 17 amino acids.

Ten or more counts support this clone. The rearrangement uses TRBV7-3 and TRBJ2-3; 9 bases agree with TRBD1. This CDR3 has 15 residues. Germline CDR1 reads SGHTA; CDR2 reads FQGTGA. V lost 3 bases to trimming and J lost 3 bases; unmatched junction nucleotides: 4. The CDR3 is CASSFGQGRTDTQYF. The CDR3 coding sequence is TGTGCCAGCAGCTTTGGACAGGGGCGAACAGATACGCAGTATTTT. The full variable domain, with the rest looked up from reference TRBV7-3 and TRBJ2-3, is GAGVSQTPSNKVTEKGKYVELRCDPISGHTALYWYRQSLGQGPEFLIYFQGTGAADDSGLPNDRFFAVRPEGSVSTLKIQRTERGDSAVYLCASSFGQGRTDTQYFGPGTRLTVL.

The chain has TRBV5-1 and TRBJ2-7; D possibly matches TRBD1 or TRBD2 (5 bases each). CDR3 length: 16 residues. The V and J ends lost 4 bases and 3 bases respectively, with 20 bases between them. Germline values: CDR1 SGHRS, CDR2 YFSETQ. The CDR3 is CASSPGPGLGIYEQYF. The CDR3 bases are TGCGCCAGCAGCCCGGGACCTGGCCTAGGAATCTACGAGCAGTACTTC.

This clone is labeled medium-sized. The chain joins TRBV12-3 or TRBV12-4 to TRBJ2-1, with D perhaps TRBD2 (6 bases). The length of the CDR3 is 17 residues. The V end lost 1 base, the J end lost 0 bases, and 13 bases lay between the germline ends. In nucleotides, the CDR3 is TGTGCCAGCAGTTTAGAACTAGCAGCCAGCTCCTACAATGAGCAGTTCTTC. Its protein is CASSLELAASSYNEQFF.

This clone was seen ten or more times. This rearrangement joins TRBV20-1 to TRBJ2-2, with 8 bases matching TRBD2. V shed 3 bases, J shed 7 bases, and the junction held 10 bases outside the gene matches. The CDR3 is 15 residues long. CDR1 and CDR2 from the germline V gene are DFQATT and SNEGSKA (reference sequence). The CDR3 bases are TGCAGTGCTAGGAGAATAGCGGGATTTGACGGGGAGCTGTTTTTT. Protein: CSARRIAGFDGELFF.

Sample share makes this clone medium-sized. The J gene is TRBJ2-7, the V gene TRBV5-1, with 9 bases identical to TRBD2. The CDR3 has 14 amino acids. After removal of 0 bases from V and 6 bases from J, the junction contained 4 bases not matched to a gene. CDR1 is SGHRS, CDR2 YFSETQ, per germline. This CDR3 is CASSLEATSGEQYF. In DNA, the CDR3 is TGCGCCAGCAGCTTGGAGGCGACTAGCGGCGAGCAGTACTTC.

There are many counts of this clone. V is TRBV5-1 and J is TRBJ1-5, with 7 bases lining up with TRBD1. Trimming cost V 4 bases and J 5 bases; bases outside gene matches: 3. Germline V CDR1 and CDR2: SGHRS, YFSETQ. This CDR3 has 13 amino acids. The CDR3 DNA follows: TGCGCCAGCAGCACCGGGACAGATCAGCCCCAGCATTTT. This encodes CASSTGTDQPQHF.

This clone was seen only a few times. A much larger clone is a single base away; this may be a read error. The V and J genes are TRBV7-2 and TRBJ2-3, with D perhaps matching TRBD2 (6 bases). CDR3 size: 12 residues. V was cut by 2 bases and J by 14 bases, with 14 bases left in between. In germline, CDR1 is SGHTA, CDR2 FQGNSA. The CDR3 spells CASSLFHAGWYF. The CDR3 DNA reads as TGTGCCAGCAGCTTATTTCACGCGGGGTGGTATTTT.

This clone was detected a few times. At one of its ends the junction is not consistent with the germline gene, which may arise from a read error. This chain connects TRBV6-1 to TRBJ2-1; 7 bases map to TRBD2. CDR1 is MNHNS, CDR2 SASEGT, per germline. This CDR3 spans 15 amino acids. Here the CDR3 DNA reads TGTACCAGCAGTCCAAGAAGCGGGGACTACAATGAGCAGTTCTTC. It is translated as CTSSPRSGDYNEQFF.